This paragraph covers one TCR beta chain sequence. The antigen remains unidentified. Libraries were prepared by immunoSEQ multiplex PCR; TCRdb keeps only in-frame clonotypes and omits some of them. The top ten clones hold approximately 2% of a sample with 640,000 or so clones, about 78% of them seen once. V shed 3 bases, J shed 4 bases, and the junction held 8 bases outside the gene matches. The CDR3 consists of 15 residues. Germline CDR1 SGDLS, CDR2 YYNGEE. The data derive from a study of shared clonotypes between healthy human individuals. The study, taken as a whole, reports: Around 4.7% of naive CD4 clonotypes were shared across four donors.

This TCR came from a woman aged 25 to 39 in good health. The V gene is TRBV9, the J gene TRBJ2-5; 8 bases map to TRBD1. The specimen sequenced was memory CD4+ T cells sorted from blood. Subset of the sample: CD45RA-negative fraction. The CDR3 spells CASSAGQGIGETQYF. Written as DNA, the CDR3 is TGTGCCAGCAGCGCCGGACAGGGCATAGGAGAGACCCAGTACTTC.